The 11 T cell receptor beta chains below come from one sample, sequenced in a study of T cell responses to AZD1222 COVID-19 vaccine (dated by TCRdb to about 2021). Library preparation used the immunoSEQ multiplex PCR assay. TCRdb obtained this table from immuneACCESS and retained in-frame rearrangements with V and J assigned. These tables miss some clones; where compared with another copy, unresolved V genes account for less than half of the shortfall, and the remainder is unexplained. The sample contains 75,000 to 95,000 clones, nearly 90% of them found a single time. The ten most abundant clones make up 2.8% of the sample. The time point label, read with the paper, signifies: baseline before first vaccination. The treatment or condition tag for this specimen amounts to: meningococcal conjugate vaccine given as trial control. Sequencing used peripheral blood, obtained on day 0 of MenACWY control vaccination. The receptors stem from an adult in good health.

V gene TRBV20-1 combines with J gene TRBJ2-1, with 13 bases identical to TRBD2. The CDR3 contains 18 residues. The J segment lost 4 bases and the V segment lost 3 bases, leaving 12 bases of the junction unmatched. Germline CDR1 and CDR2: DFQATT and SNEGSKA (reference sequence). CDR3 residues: CSASPRTSGGIHYNEQFF. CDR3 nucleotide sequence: TGCAGTGCTAGTCCTAGGACTAGCGGGGGAATCCATTACAATGAGCAGTTCTTC.

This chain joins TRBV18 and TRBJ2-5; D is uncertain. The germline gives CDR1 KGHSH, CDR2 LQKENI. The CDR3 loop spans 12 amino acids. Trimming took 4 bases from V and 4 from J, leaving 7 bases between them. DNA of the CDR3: TGTGCCAGCTCACGGACCTCAGAGACCCAGTACTTC. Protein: CASSRTSETQYF.

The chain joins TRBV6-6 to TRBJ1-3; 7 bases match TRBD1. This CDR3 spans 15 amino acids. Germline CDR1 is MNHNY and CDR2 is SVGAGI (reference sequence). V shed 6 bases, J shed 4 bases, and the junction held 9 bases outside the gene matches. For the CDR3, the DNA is TGTGCCAGCAGCAGCCCGACAGGGTCGGGAAACACCATATATTTT. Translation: CASSSPTGSGNTIYF.

The CDR3 DNA reads TGTGCCAGCAGTGAAGCACAGGGATTGGACACTGAAGCTTTCTTT. This codes for CASSEAQGLDTEAFF. The gene calls are TRBV6-1 and TRBJ1-1, with D perhaps TRBD1 (6 bases). Germline V gene sequence: CDR1 MNHNS, CDR2 SASEGT. The V gene lost 0 bases and the J gene lost 3 bases, with 11 bases spanning the gap. The CDR3 spans 15 residues.

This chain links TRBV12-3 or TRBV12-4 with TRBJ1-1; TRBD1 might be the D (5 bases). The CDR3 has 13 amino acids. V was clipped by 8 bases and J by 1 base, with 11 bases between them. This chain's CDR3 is CASRLTGNTEAFF. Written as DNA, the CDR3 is TGTGCCAGCCGTCTTACAGGGAACACTGAAGCTTTCTTT.

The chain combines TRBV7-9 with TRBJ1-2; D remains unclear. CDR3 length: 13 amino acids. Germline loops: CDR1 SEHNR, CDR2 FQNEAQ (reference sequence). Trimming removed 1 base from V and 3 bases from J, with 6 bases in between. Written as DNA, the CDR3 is TGTGCCAGCAGCTTAGGTGTGGACTATGGCTACACCTTC. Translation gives CASSLGVDYGYTF.

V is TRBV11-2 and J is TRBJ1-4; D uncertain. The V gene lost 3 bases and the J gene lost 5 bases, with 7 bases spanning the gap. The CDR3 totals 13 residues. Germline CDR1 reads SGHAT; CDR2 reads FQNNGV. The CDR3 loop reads CASSLSDNEKLFF. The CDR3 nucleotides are TGTGCCAGCAGCTTGTCCGACAATGAAAAACTGTTTTTT.

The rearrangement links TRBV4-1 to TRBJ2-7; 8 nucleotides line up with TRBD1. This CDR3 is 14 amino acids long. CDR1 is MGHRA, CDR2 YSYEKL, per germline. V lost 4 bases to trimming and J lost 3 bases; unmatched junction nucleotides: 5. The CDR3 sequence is CASSPRTGSYEQYF. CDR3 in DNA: TGCGCCAGCAGCCCTCGGACAGGGAGCTACGAGCAGTACTTC.

The CDR3 nucleotides are TGTGCCAGCAGCAAACCCGACAGGACTTATGGCTACACCTTC. This gives the protein CASSKPDRTYGYTF. This rearrangement joins TRBV5-6 to TRBJ1-2; D is possibly TRBD1 (6 bases). CDR1 is SGHDT, CDR2 YYEEEE, per germline. V gave up 4 bases and J gave up 5 bases, with 15 bases separating them. The CDR3 is 14 residues long.

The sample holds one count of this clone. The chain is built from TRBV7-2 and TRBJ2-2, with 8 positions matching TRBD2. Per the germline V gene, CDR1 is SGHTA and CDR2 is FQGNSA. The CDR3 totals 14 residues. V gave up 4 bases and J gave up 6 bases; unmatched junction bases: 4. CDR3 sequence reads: CASSSSGGPGELFF. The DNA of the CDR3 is TGTGCCAGCAGCTCGTCGGGGGGGCCCGGGGAGCTGTTTTTT.

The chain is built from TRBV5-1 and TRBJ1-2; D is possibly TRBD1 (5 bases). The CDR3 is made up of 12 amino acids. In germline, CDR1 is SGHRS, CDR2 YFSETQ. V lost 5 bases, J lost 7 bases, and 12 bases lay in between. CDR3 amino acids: CASRGREGGYTF. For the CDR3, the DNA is TGCGCCAGCAGAGGCAGGGAAGGTGGCTACACCTTC. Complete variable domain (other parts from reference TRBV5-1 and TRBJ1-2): KAGVTQTPRYLIKTRGQQVTLSCSPISGHRSVSWYQQTPGQGLQFLFEYFSETQRNKGNFPGRFSGRQFSNSRSEMNVSTLELGDSALYLCASRGREGGYTFGSGTRLTVV.